The 8 T cell receptor beta chains below come from one sample, sequenced in a study of blood T cells in healthy people across ages. The second PCR ran about 6 to 11 cycles with a sample-barcoded 5' primer and J-beta primers. TCRdb reprocessed the 5' RACE reads via MiXCR and lists one record per CDR3 protein. The table has some 860,000 distinct CDR3 sequences, more than 55% seen once. Sequencing was performed on blood. The receptor set was obtained from a man aged 35 to 55 in good health.

This clonotype was seen more than once but under ten times. The J gene is TRBJ2-3, the V gene TRBV29-1; D call uncertain. The germline V and J ends were trimmed by 6 bases and 2 bases, with 21 bases remaining between them. Germline V gene lookup returns CDR1 SQVTM and CDR2 ANQGSEA. This CDR3 is 16 amino acids long. For the CDR3, the DNA is TGCAGCGTCGTCGCGCCAGCGAGGCGGCTCACAGATACGCAGTATTTT. Protein sequence: CSVVAPARRLTDTQYF.

The chain uses TRBV6-1 and TRBJ1-5; D gene ambiguous. This CDR3 comprises 15 residues. Germline values: CDR1 MNHNS, CDR2 SASEGT. Deletions cut 4 bases from V and 5 bases from J, with 15 bases between. CDR3 sequence: CASSGLGQFDQPQHF. CDR3 DNA sequence: TGTGCCAGCAGTGGGTTAGGCCAGTTCGATCAGCCCCAGCATTTT.

This clonotype was observed a single time. The rearrangement joins TRBV20-1 to TRBJ2-1; 8 bases map to TRBD1. Germline V gene lookup returns CDR1 DFQATT and CDR2 SNEGSKA (reference sequence). After removal of 4 bases from V and 4 bases from J, the junction contained 6 bases not matched to a gene. CDR3 length: 14 amino acids. CDR3 residues: CSATGQGVYNEQFF. The DNA for the CDR3 is TGCAGTGCTACAGGACAGGGAGTTTACAATGAGCAGTTCTTC.

The gene calls are TRBV19 and TRBJ1-2; D perhaps matches TRBD1 (5 bases). The germline CDR1 and CDR2 sequences are LNHDA and SQIVND (reference sequence). The CDR3 is 13 residues long. V lost 7 bases, J lost 1 base, and 10 bases lay in between. The CDR3 DNA reads as TGTGCCAGTAAAGTGGGGCATAACTATGGCTACACCTTC. It encodes CASKVGHNYGYTF.

The chain employs TRBV20-1 and TRBJ2-7, with TRBD1 matching over 9 bases. Germline V gives CDR1 DFQATT, CDR2 SNEGSKA (reference sequence). The trim removed 2 bases at V and 1 base at J, leaving 6 bases unmatched. The CDR3 contains 15 residues. DNA of the CDR3: TGCAGTGCTAGAATCACCGGGACAGGGTCCTACGAGCAGTACTTC. Its protein is CSARITGTGSYEQYF.

The genes are TRBV4-1 and TRBJ2-5, with D possibly TRBD1 on 5 matching bases. Germline loops: CDR1 MGHRA, CDR2 YSYEKL. V shed 3 bases and J shed 9 bases, with 11 bases lying between them. This CDR3 region has 12 residues. The CDR3 is CASSQAQQAQYF. CDR3 nucleotides: TGCGCCAGCAGCCAGGCTCAACAGGCCCAGTACTTC.

This clonotype appeared a few times. The CDR3 region has the DNA TGTGCCAGCAGCTTAGTAACACCAGATACGCAGTATTTT. This translates into CASSLVTPDTQYF. This chain links TRBV7-2 with TRBJ2-3; no reliable D call. Deletions cut 1 base from V and 4 bases from J, with 6 bases between. CDR3 size: 13 residues. Per the germline V gene, CDR1 is SGHTA and CDR2 is FQGNSA.

The chain recombines TRBV7-6 with TRBJ2-3, with 10 bases fitting TRBD2. This CDR3 is 19 amino acids long. V shed 1 base, J shed 4 bases, and the junction held 14 bases outside the gene matches. Germline CDR1 SGHVS, CDR2 FNYEAQ. The CDR3 loop reads CASSLGYGSGGSRADTQYF. CDR3 nucleotide sequence: TGTGCCAGCAGCTTAGGCTATGGTAGCGGGGGGTCTCGTGCAGATACGCAGTATTTT.